These T cell receptor beta chains were read from a single sample in a study of cytomegalovirus exposure and HLA in healthy donors. Libraries were prepared by immunoSEQ multiplex PCR; TCRdb keeps only in-frame clonotypes and omits some of them. This table has 50,000 or so clones, roughly 73% appearing once. Material for sequencing was PBMCs. These receptor sequences come from a woman in her forties in good health and CMV-seropositive. The CDR3 runs from the conserved cysteine through the conserved F or W. The D gene is left open where the match is weak. Clone size is shown for a subset of rows, as once, few, many or a class of expanded clone.

TRBV2	-	-	TRBJ1-5	TGTGCCAGCAGTGCTGAGGGAATGGGCAATCAGCCCCAGCATTTT	CASSAEGMGNQPQHF
TRBV4-1	once	TRBD2	TRBJ2-7	TGCGCCAGCAGCCTCGGTAGTAGCGGGGTGGACGAGCAGTACTTC	CASSLGSSGVDEQYF
TRBV9	-	TRBD1	TRBJ2-5	TGTGCCAGCAGCCCGACAGGGGCGGATCAGACCCAGTACTTC	CASSPTGADQTQYF
TRBV2	-	-	TRBJ1-2	TGTGCCAGCAGGGCGGGGGGGACATGGGGTTATGGCTACACCTTC	CASRAGGTWGYGYTF
TRBV29-1	-	-	TRBJ1-2	TGCAGCGTTGAAGATTTAATGGAGGGAGGGGACTATGGCTACACCTTC	CSVEDLMEGGDYGYTF
TRBV7-2	-	-	TRBJ2-2	TGTGCCAGCAGCTCAGGGTACACCGGGGAGCTGTTTTTT	CASSSGYTGELFF
TRBV4-1	-	TRBD1	TRBJ2-2	TGCGCCAGCAGCCAAGTAAAGGGGGACAGGGGGCAAACCGGGGAGCTGTTTTTT	CASSQVKGDRGQTGELFF
TRBV29-1	-	TRBD1	TRBJ1-2	TGCAGCGTTTGGGACAGGGAAAAGGGGGGCTACACCTTC	CSVWDREKGGYTF
TRBV29-1	once	-	TRBJ1-2	TGCAGCGTTGACACCGGGGGACCGGCGGAGAGGAACTATGGCTACACCTTC	CSVDTGGPAERNYGYTF
TRBV19	once	TRBD1	TRBJ1-6	TGTGCCAGTAGTCTCCGACAGGGAGAATCACCCCTCCACTTT	CASSLRQGESPLHF
TRBV7-9	few	TRBD1	TRBJ1-1	TGTGCCAGCAGCTCGTACAGGGGACCGAGCAACACTGAAGCTTTCTTT	CASSSYRGPSNTEAFF
TRBV4-2	few	-	TRBJ2-3	TGTGCCAGCAGCCCCCGGCTTCCCGGGATTCTCACAGATACGCAGTATTTT	CASSPRLPGILTDTQYF
TRBV6-6	few	TRBD2	TRBJ2-7	TGTGCCAGCAGACTGGGACTAGCGGACTCCTACGAGCAGTACTTC	CASRLGLADSYEQYF
TRBV15	-	TRBD1	TRBJ1-1	TGTGCCACCAGCAGCGGGACAGGGGGTTATGACACTGAAGCTTTCTTT	CATSSGTGGYDTEAFF
TRBV12-5	few	TRBD1	TRBJ1-2	TGTGCTAGTGGTTCAACGAACAGGGGTGGCTACACCTTC	CASGSTNRGGYTF
TRBV6-1	-	TRBD1	TRBJ1-6	TGTGCCAGCAGTGAAGCGGCACCCGGGACAGGGGGGGGTATCGGTAATTCACCCCTCCACTTT	CASSEAAPGTGGGIGNSPLHF
TRBV14	-	-	TRBJ1-4	TGTGCCAGCAGCCTCGGTACGCCTAATGAAAAACTGTTTTTT	CASSLGTPNEKLFF
TRBV4-3	-	TRBD2	TRBJ2-1	TGCGCCAGCAGCCAAGGTCTAGCGGGGGTTGGGGAGCAGTTCTTC	CASSQGLAGVGEQFF
TRBV11-2	few	-	TRBJ2-7	TGTGCCAGCAGCTTAGGGACCCCAGGGCGCCACGAGCAGTACTTC	CASSLGTPGRHEQYF
TRBV12-5	-	-	TRBJ2-1	TGTGCTAGTGGTCTCTTTGTTGAGCAGTTCTTC	CASGLFVEQFF
TRBV6-1	-	-	TRBJ2-7	TGTGCCAGCAGGGAGAACTACGAGCAGTACTTC	CASRENYEQYF
TRBV7-2	-	-	TRBJ1-5	TGTGCCAGCAAGCTTGGAGATCAGCCCCAGCATTTT	CASKLGDQPQHF
TRBV2	few	-	TRBJ1-3	TGTGCCAGCAGTGAGCGGGGAAACACCATATATTTT	CASSERGNTIYF
TRBV6-1	-	-	TRBJ2-5	TGTGCCAGCCGTACTACAGGGATCGAGACCCAGTACTTC	CASRTTGIETQYF
TRBV6-4	-	-	TRBJ1-1	TGTGCCAGCAGCCGTACAGGGAGGGACACTGAAGCTTTCTTT	CASSRTGRDTEAFF
TRBV19	-	-	TRBJ2-7	TGTGCCAGTAGCAGCGAACAGGGGAGGTACGAGCAGTACTTC	CASSSEQGRYEQYF
TRBV28	-	-	TRBJ1-5	TGTGCCAGCAGCTCCCCTGGAGGTCTGCAGCCCCAGCATTTT	CASSSPGGLQPQHF
TRBV7-9	once	-	TRBJ1-5	TGTGCCAGCAGCCATGTCTCTTCCGGGTCGGGTCAGCCCCAGCATTTT	CASSHVSSGSGQPQHF
TRBV7-2	-	TRBD1	TRBJ1-1	TGTGCCAGCAGCACCGGACAGGGAACTGAAGCTTTCTTT	CASSTGQGTEAFF
TRBV27	-	TRBD1	TRBJ1-2	TGTGCCAGCAGACTACAGGGGGTCCCAGGCTACACCTTC	CASRLQGVPGYTF
TRBV4-2	-	-	TRBJ1-2	TGTGCCAGCAGCCAAGTGGACAGATTCTATGGCTACACCTTC	CASSQVDRFYGYTF
TRBV7-8	-	-	TRBJ1-5	TGTGCCAGCAGCTTAGGGGGGCCGAATCAGCCCCAGCATTTT	CASSLGGPNQPQHF
TRBV5-6	-	-	TRBJ2-3	TGTGCCAGCAGCTTGGTCTCCCGCACAGATACGCAGTATTTT	CASSLVSRTDTQYF
TRBV6-5	-	-	TRBJ1-6	TGTGCCAGCAGTTACGACAGTTCCGCGGGATCACCCCTCCACTTT	CASSYDSSAGSPLHF
TRBV28	-	TRBD1	TRBJ1-6	TGTGCCAGCAGATTGATGGATGGACAGGGAGGTTCACCCCTCCACTTT	CASRLMDGQGGSPLHF
TRBV6-4	-	-	TRBJ1-5	TGTGCCACTCCGTGTCAGCCCCAGCATTTT	CATPCQPQHF
TRBV5-6	once	TRBD2	TRBJ2-1	TGTGCCAGCAGCCAGATAGCGGGGGGGACTCTCAATGAGCAGTTCTTC	CASSQIAGGTLNEQFF
TRBV29-1	-	TRBD1	TRBJ1-1	TGCAGCACACTCGGGACAGGCTTGAACACTGAAGCTTTCTTT	CSTLGTGLNTEAFF
TRBV7-2	-	-	TRBJ2-7	TGTGCCAGCAGCTTAGGGACTAAATCCTACGAGCAGTACTTC	CASSLGTKSYEQYF
TRBV6-4	-	-	TRBJ1-2	TGTGCCAGCAGTGACTCCAGGGGAGAGGGCTACACCTTC	CASSDSRGEGYTF
TRBV7-9	few	TRBD2	TRBJ2-5	TGTGCCAGCAGCTTAGAAGCGGGGGGCCAAGAGACCCAGTACTTC	CASSLEAGGQETQYF
TRBV5-1	-	-	TRBJ2-7	TGCGCCAGCAGCGCGGAGGGCTACGAGCAGTACTTC	CASSAEGYEQYF
TRBV7-2	-	-	TRBJ1-1	TGTGCCAGCAGCTCCACCAGGGGAGAAGCTTTCTTT	CASSSTRGEAFF
TRBV21-1	-	-	TRBJ2-2	TGTGCCAGCAGCCCAGGGGGCCACACCGGGGAGCTGTTTTTT	CASSPGGHTGELFF
TRBV30	-	TRBD1	TRBJ1-6	TGTGCCTGGAGTAAAGGACAGGAGAATTCACCCCTCCACTTT	CAWSKGQENSPLHF
TRBV7-9	-	-	TRBJ2-2	TGTGCCAGCAGTTATGACAGCACCGGGGAGCTGTTTTTT	CASSYDSTGELFF
TRBV5-1	-	TRBD1	TRBJ1-2	TGCGCCAGCAGCTTCCGACAGGGCGCTAACTATGGCTACACCTTC	CASSFRQGANYGYTF
TRBV4-2	-	TRBD2	TRBJ2-5	TGTGCCAGCAGGTCCGGGACTAGCGGGGGGAGGGAGACCCAGTACTTC	CASRSGTSGGRETQYF